This T cell receptor beta chain was observed in a study of T cell changes during pregnancy in multiple sclerosis. CDR1 is MNHEY and CDR2 is SVGAGI in the germline V gene. With 5 bases clipped from V and 5 bases from J, the junction kept 7 bases outside the gene matches. CDR3 size: 15 residues. Profiled with immunoSEQ multiplex PCR; TCRdb holds only in-frame clones, not every one. The sample shows around 130,000 clones, roughly 96% of them seen only once. This specimen was peripheral blood, taken after pregnancy. This sequence originates from a female donor with multiple sclerosis, enrolled in a pregnancy study. The rearrangement links TRBV6-5 to TRBJ2-1; 9 positions match TRBD2. The CDR3 loop is CASSPQGTSNNEQFF. CDR3 DNA sequence: TGTGCCAGCAGTCCCCAAGGGACTAGCAACAATGAGCAGTTCTTC.